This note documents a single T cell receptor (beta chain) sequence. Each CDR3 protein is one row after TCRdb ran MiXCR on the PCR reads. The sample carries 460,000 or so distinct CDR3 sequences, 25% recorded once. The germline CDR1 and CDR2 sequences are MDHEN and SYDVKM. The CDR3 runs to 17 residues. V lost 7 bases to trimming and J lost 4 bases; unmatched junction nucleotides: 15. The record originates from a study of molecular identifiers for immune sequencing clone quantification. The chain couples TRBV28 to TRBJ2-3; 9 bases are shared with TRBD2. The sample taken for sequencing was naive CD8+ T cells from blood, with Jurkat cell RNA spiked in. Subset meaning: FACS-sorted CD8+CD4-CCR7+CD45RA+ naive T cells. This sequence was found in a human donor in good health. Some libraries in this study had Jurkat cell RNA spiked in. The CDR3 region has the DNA TGTGCCAGCAATTTTCAGCCAGCGGGAGGTGGTGCAGATACGCAGTATTTT. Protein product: CASNFQPAGGGADTQYF.